This T cell receptor beta chain was identified in a study of early T cells in non-severe SARS-CoV-2 infection. The CDR3 runs to 16 residues. V trimming: 1 base; J trimming: 1 base; junction bases outside the gene matches: 0. Per the germline V gene, CDR1 is SGHDN and CDR2 is FVKESK. Unique molecular identifier tags were affixed to discrete cDNA molecules. One entry per CDR3 protein results from TCRdb running MiXCR on the 5' RACE reads. The sample shows tens of thousands of distinct CDR3 sequences, roughly 12% of them seen only once. Only a few counts were recorded for this clonotype. Material for sequencing was whole blood. The chain combines TRBV14 with TRBJ2-3; the match to TRBD2 covers 12 bases. This TCR derives from an adult who was a healthcare worker with PCR-confirmed SARS-CoV-2 infection or an uninfected control (not recorded which). CDR3 in amino acids: CASSQGLAGGTDTQYF. The CDR3 nucleotides are TGTGCCAGCAGCCAAGGACTAGCGGGAGGCACAGATACGCAGTATTTT. The full variable domain, in which reference TRBV14 and TRBJ2-3 provide the parts outside the CDR3, is EAGVTQFPSHSVIEKGQTVTLRCDPISGHDNLYWYRRVMGKEIKFLLHFVKESKQDESGMPNNRFLAERTGGTYSTLKVQPAELEDSGVYFCASSQGLAGGTDTQYFGPGTRLTVL.